The T cell receptor (beta chain) under discussion was sequenced for a study of OX40 agonist ivuxolimab in advanced cancers. Germline CDR1 is MNHEY and CDR2 is SVGAGI. The CDR3 runs 15 residues. J gave up 5 bases and V 6 bases, and 9 bases lay outside the gene matches. The data were produced by immunoSEQ multiplex PCR, yet TCRdb's version contains in-frame clones alone and is incomplete. The data show about 110,000 clones, approximately 89% seen once. No patient had autoimmune disease or received systemic immunosuppression. A word on this clone: Its antigen is undetermined.

General observations from the study: Circulating CD4+ and CD8+ T cells showed clonal expansion by week 6 at 0.1 to 3.0 mg/kg.

The sequences come from CD4+ or CD8+ T cells sorted from blood, collected in a trial of the OX40 agonist ivuxolimab. The chain joins TRBV6-5 to TRBJ2-1; 8 nucleotides align to TRBD1. The clonotype originates from an adult with an advanced solid tumor such as melanoma, head and neck, liver or kidney cancer. CDR3 protein: CASRSGTGCHNEQFF. In nucleotides, the CDR3 is TGTGCCAGCAGGTCCGGGACAGGATGTCACAATGAGCAGTTCTTC.